Shown below are 19 T cell receptor beta chains from a single sample sequenced in a study of blood T cell repertoires in COVID-19 (dated by TCRdb to 2020 to 2021). The library was built by means of the immunoSEQ multiplex PCR assay. TCRdb took this table from immuneACCESS and kept in-frame rearrangements with V and J called. Such tables lack part of the clones; where checked against another copy, unresolved V genes explain under half of the gap, and the rest is unexplained. The sample data list some 200,000 clones, and around four fifths of these were observed just once. 10% to 13% of the sample comes from the top ten. Sequencing was carried out using peripheral blood. The origin of the receptors is a woman aged 80 or over with COVID-19, enrolled during active disease.

This clone appeared a single time. V and J are TRBV19 and TRBJ1-5; TRBD1 matches at 9 bases. Germline V gene sequence: CDR1 LNHDA, CDR2 SQIVND (reference sequence). The V and J ends lost 5 bases and 1 base, in that order; junction bases with no gene match: 9. The CDR3 spans 17 residues. CDR3 in amino acids: CASSPGTGTKSNQPQHF. Here the CDR3 DNA reads TGTGCCAGTAGTCCCGGGACAGGGACGAAAAGCAATCAGCCCCAGCATTTT.

The gene calls are TRBV6-5 and TRBJ1-1; 7 nucleotides match TRBD1. With V trimmed by 5 bases and J by 10 bases, 10 bases remained unmatched. Germline CDR1 MNHEY, CDR2 SVGAGI. The CDR3 is made up of 13 amino acids. In nucleotides, the CDR3 is TGTGCCAGCAGTAGAGGACAGGAAAGAGTAGCTTTCTTT. It yields the protein CASSRGQERVAFF.

The chain has TRBV9 and TRBJ1-1; D is perhaps TRBD1 (6 bases). Looked up from germline, CDR1 is SGDLS and CDR2 is YYNGEE. The CDR3 is 14 amino acids. The V end was cut by 0 bases, the J end by 6 bases, with 12 bases between. CDR3 in amino acids: CASSVGVQGAEAFF. CDR3 DNA: TGTGCCAGCAGCGTAGGGGTACAGGGCGCTGAAGCTTTCTTT.

The CDR3: CASSAGTGGTGELFF. Here the CDR3 DNA reads TGTGCCAGCAGCGCCGGGACAGGGGGCACCGGGGAGCTGTTTTTT. This chain uses TRBV6-5 with TRBJ2-2; 11 bases are a match to TRBD1. The CDR3 sequence is 15 residues long. Germline V CDR1 and CDR2: MNHEY, SVGAGI. V was clipped by 6 bases and J by 4 bases; unmatched bases: 4.

This chain uses TRBV5-1 with TRBJ1-1; 8 nucleotides match TRBD1. The germline V gene encodes CDR1 SGHRS and CDR2 YFSETQ. The CDR3 contains 15 residues. With V trimmed by 7 bases and J by 2 bases, 10 bases remained unmatched. CDR3 in DNA: TGCGCCAGCCGCCGGGACAGGTCCTTAAACACTGAAGCTTTCTTT. Amino acids: CASRRDRSLNTEAFF.

The genes are TRBV18 and TRBJ1-1; 8 bases are shared with TRBD1. CDR1 and CDR2 (germline): KGHSH, LQKENI. The CDR3 runs to 14 residues. V shed 6 bases, J shed 2 bases, and the junction held 5 bases outside the gene matches. The DNA of the CDR3 is TGTGCCAGCTCGCTTCAGGGGGCCAACACTGAAGCTTTCTTT. This encodes CASSLQGANTEAFF.

This clone was seen only a few times. This chain links TRBV7-9 with TRBJ1-6; D gene uncertain. There are 15 residues in the CDR3. Per germline, CDR1 SEHNR and CDR2 FQNEAQ (reference sequence). V was trimmed by 3 bases and J by 0 bases, leaving 6 bases between them. In nucleotides, the CDR3 is TGTGCCAGCAGCTTTAGCCTCTCCTATAATTCACCCCTCCACTTT. Translation: CASSFSLSYNSPLHF.

This sequence joins TRBV5-1 and TRBJ2-6; TRBD1 is a possible D gene (5 bases). The V and J ends lost 3 bases and 0 bases respectively, with 10 bases between them. The CDR3 runs to 16 residues. Germline V gives CDR1 SGHRS, CDR2 YFSETQ. The CDR3 bases are TGCGCCAGCAGCTACGGACAAAGCTCTGGGGCCAACGTCCTGACTTTC. This translates into CASSYGQSSGANVLTF.

V gene TRBV18 combines with J gene TRBJ1-3, with 11 nucleotides matching TRBD1. With V trimmed by 3 bases and J by 2 bases, 3 bases remained unmatched. The germline V gene encodes CDR1 KGHSH and CDR2 LQKENI. The CDR3 is 16 amino acids. CDR3 protein: CASSPGQGAAGNTIYF. The DNA of the CDR3 is TGTGCCAGCTCACCCGGACAGGGGGCGGCTGGAAACACCATATATTTT.

This chain uses TRBV5-8 with TRBJ1-1, with D maybe TRBD1 (5 bases). The germline V gene encodes CDR1 SGHTS and CDR2 YDEGEE. The CDR3 has 14 residues. Trimming shortened V by 3 bases and J by 3 bases, and 12 bases separated the two germline ends. The CDR3 bases are TGTGCCAGCAGCTACGGCGACAGTTACACTGAAGCTTTCTTT. Translated, it gives CASSYGDSYTEAFF.

This clone was seen a single time. The chain is built from TRBV19 and TRBJ1-3, with D unclear. Per germline, CDR1 LNHDA and CDR2 SQIVND (reference sequence). V was shortened by 5 bases and J by 4 bases, with 9 bases between the two germline ends. The CDR3 spans 13 residues. The CDR3 is CASSVSQGNTIYF. CDR3 DNA sequence: TGTGCCAGTAGTGTCTCACAGGGAAACACCATATATTTT.

The rearrangement joins TRBV15 to TRBJ1-2; D remains ambiguous. CDR1 and CDR2 (germline): LNHNV, YYDKDF (reference sequence). V lost 0 bases and J 6 bases, leaving 11 bases between the germline ends. The CDR3 extends over 14 amino acids. As DNA, the CDR3 is TGTGCCACCAGCAGAGACCTTCTATCTGATGGCTACACCTTC. This translates into CATSRDLLSDGYTF.

V usage is TRBV27 and J usage is TRBJ1-1, with a tentative D call TRBD1 (5 bases). Trimming stripped 2 bases from V and 1 base from J, with 8 bases between. The germline V gene has CDR1 MNHEY and CDR2 SMNVEV (reference sequence). The CDR3 length is 14 residues. The CDR3 coding sequence is TGTGCCAGCAGTTTAGACGGGGGGAACACTGAAGCTTTCTTT. Translating it yields CASSLDGGNTEAFF.

The gene calls are TRBV2 and TRBJ2-2, with a tentative D call TRBD2 (6 bases). The CDR3 sequence is 13 residues long. Per the germline V gene, CDR1 is SNHLY and CDR2 is FYNNEI. Deletions cut 5 bases from V and 7 bases from J, with 11 bases between. The CDR3 loop is CASSTLGGGELFF. The CDR3 DNA follows: TGTGCCAGCAGTACGCTCGGGGGCGGGGAGCTGTTTTTT.

In its sample, this clone was seen once. The J gene is TRBJ1-3, the V gene TRBV11-2; weak D call: TRBD1 (5 bases). CDR1 is SGHAT and CDR2 is FQNNGV in the germline V gene. The CDR3 has 14 residues. The V end was cut by 5 bases, the J end by 9 bases, with 17 bases between. The CDR3, as DNA: TGTGCCAGCAGCCCCCGACGTGGGGCAATCACCATATATTTT. Translating gives CASSPRRGAITIYF.

The gene calls are TRBV5-1 and TRBJ1-2; D unclear. Germline assignment: CDR1 SGHRS and CDR2 YFSETQ. V was pared by 5 bases and J by 7 bases, with 15 bases between. The CDR3 sequence is 13 residues long. In DNA form, the CDR3 reads TGCGCCAGCAGAGTGAATCAGATTCTTGGCTACACCTTC. It yields the protein CASRVNQILGYTF.

CDR3 protein: CASSSGQVYNEQFF. Written as DNA, the CDR3 is TGTGCCAGCAGTTCCGGACAGGTCTACAATGAGCAGTTCTTC. The gene calls are TRBV28 and TRBJ2-1; 7 bases fit TRBD1. Germline-derived CDR1 and CDR2 are MDHEN and SYDVKM. The V gene end was trimmed by 4 bases and the J gene end by 3 bases; junction bases not matched to a gene: 3. The CDR3 consists of 14 residues.

This chain joins TRBV20-1 and TRBJ2-1; no firm D call. The germline V gene encodes CDR1 DFQATT and CDR2 SNEGSKA (reference sequence). Trimming shortened V by 3 bases and J by 9 bases, and 9 bases separated the two germline ends. This CDR3 contains 11 residues. The CDR3 coding sequence is TGCAGTGCTAGGAGTGGTGGTGAGCAGTTCTTC. It translates to CSARSGGEQFF.

The chain joins TRBV6-6 to TRBJ2-7; maybe TRBD2 (5 bases). This CDR3 has 13 amino acids. Germline V CDR1 and CDR2: MNHNY, SVGAGI (reference sequence). Trimming took 4 bases from V and 8 from J, leaving 15 bases between them. CDR3 coding DNA: TGTGCCAGCAGTTCCCCGACTATACCCAAGCAGTACTTC. Encoded protein: CASSSPTIPKQYF.